This T cell receptor beta chain was profiled in a study of OX40 agonist ivuxolimab in advanced cancers. Study details: The treatment was a fully human IgG2 OX40 agonist, ivuxolimab.

Germline V gene lookup returns CDR1 SNHLY and CDR2 FYNNEI. The CDR3 spans 11 residues. With 6 bases removed from V and 2 bases from J, the gap between germline ends came to 5 bases. Method: immunoSEQ multiplex PCR; TCRdb's copy keeps in-frame clones and lacks some. This sample has tens of thousands of clones, with 91% found just once. The genes are TRBV2 and TRBJ2-7; D is undetermined. Sample: CD4+ or CD8+ T cells sorted from blood, taken in a trial of the OX40 agonist ivuxolimab. The TCR comes from an adult with an advanced solid tumor such as melanoma, head and neck, liver or kidney cancer. The CDR3 DNA sequence: TGTGCCAGCAGCGAAACCTACGAGCAGTACTTC. It yields the protein CASSETYEQYF. The complete variable domain, with remaining parts taken from reference TRBV2 and TRBJ2-7, reads EPEVTQTPSHQVTQMGQEVILRCVPISNHLYFYWYRQILGQKVEFLVSFYNNEISEKSEIFDDQFSVERPDGSNFTLKIRSTKLEDSAMYFCASSETYEQYFGPGTRLTVT.